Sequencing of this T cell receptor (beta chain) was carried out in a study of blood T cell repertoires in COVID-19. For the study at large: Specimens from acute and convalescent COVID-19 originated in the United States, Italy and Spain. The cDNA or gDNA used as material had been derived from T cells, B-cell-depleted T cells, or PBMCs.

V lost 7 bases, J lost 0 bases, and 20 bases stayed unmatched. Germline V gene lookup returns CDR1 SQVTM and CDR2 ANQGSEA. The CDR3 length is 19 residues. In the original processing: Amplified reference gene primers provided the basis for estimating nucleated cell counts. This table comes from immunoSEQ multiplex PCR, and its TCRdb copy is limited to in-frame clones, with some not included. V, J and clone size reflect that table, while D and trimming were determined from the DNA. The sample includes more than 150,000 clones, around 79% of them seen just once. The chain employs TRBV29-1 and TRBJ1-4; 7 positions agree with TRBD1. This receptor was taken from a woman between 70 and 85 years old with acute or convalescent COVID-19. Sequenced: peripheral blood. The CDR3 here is CSAFTVGTEKLPTNEKLFF. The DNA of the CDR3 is TGCAGCGCTTTTACCGTGGGGACAGAAAAACTCCCAACTAATGAAAAACTGTTTTTT.